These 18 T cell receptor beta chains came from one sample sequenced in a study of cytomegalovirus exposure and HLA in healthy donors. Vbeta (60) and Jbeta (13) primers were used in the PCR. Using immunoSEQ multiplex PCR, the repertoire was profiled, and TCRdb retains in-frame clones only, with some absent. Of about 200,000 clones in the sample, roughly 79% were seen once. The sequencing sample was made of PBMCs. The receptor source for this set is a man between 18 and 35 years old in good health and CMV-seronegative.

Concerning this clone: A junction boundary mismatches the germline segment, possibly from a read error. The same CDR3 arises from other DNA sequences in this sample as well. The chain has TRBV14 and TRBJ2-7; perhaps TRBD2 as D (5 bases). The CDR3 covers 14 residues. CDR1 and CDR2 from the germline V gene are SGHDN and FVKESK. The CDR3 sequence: CASSQASGPYEQYF. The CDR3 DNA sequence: TGCGCCAGCAGCCAAGCCAGCGGACCCTACGAGCAGTACTTC.

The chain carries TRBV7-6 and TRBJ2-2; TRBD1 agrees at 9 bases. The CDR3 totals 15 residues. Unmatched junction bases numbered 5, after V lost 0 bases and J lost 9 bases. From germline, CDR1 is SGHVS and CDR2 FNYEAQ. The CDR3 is CASSLAGTGIRELFF. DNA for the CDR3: TGTGCCAGCAGCTTAGCGGGGACAGGGATCAGGGAGCTGTTTTTT.

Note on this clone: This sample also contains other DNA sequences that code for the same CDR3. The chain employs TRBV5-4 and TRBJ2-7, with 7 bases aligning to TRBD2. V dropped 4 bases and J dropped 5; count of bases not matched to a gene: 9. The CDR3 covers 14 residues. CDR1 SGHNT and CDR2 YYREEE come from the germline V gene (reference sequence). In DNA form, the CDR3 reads TGTGCCAGCAGCCCACTAGCGTTGTCGGACGAGCAGTACTTC. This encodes CASSPLALSDEQYF.

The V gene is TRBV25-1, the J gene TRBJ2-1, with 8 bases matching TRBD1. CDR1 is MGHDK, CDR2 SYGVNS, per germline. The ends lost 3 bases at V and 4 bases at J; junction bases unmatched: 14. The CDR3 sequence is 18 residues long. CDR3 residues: CASSDSQTRTGKYNEQFF. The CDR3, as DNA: TGTGCCAGCAGTGATTCCCAAACGAGGACAGGGAAATACAATGAGCAGTTCTTC.

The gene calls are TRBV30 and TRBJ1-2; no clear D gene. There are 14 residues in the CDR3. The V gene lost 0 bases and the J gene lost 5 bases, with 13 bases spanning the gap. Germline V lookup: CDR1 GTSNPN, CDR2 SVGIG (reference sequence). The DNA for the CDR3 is TGTGCCTGGAGTGTACTCGGGGAAGTGTATGGCTACACCTTC. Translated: CAWSVLGEVYGYTF.

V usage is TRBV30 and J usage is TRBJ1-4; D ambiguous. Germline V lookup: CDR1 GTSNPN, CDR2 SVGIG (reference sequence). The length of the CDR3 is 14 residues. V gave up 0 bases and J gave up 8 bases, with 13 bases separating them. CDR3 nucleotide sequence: TGTGCCTGGAGTGTAGGAGGGCCGGGGGAAAAACTGTTTTTT. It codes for CAWSVGGPGEKLFF.

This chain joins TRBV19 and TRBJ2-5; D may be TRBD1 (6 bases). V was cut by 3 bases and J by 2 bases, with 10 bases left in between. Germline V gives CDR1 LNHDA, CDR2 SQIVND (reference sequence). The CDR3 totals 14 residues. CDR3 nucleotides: TGTGCCAGTAGTATTACAGGGCAACAAGAGACCCAGTACTTC. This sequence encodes CASSITGQQETQYF.

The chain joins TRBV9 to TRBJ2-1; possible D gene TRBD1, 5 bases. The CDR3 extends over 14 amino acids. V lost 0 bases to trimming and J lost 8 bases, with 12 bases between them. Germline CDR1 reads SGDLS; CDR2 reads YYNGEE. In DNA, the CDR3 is TGTGCCAGCAGCGTAGGGACAAGTGTCTATGAGCAGTTCTTC. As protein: CASSVGTSVYEQFF.

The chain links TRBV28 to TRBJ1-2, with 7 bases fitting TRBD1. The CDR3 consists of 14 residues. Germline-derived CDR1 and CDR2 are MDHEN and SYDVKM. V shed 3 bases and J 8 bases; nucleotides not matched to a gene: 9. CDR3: CASSLVGRQGGYTF. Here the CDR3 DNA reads TGTGCCAGCAGTTTGGTAGGGAGACAGGGAGGCTACACCTTC.

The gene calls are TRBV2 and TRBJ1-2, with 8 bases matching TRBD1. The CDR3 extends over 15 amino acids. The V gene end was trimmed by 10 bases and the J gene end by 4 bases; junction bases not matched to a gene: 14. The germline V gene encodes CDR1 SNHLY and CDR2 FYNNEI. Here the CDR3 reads CANRKTGVDSYGYTF. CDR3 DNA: TGTGCCAACAGGAAGACAGGGGTCGACTCCTATGGCTACACCTTC. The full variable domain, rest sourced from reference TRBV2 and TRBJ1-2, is EPEVTQTPSHQVTQMGQEVILRCVPISNHLYFYWYRQILGQKVEFLVSFYNNEISEKSEIFDDQFSVERPDGSNFTLKIRSTKLEDSAMYFCANRKTGVDSYGYTFGSGTRLTVV.

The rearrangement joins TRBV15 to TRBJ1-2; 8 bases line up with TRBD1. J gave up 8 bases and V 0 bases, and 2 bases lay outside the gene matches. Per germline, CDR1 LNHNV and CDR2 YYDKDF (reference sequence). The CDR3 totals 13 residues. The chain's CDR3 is CATSRETGAGYTF. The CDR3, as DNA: TGTGCCACCAGCAGAGAGACAGGGGCCGGCTACACCTTC.

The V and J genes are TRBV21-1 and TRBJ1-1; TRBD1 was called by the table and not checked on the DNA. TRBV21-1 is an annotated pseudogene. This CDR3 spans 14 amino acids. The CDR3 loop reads CASSKRSGQFEAFF. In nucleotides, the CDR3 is TGTGCCAGCAGCAAACGGTCGGGACAGTTTGAAGCTTTCTTT.

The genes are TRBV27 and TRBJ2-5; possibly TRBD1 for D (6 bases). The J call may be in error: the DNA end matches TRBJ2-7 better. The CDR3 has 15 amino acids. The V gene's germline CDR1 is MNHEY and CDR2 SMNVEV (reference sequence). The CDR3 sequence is CASSLFPGQSYEQYF. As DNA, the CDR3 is TGTGCCAGCAGTTTATTCCCCGGACAGTCGTACGAGCAGTACTTC.

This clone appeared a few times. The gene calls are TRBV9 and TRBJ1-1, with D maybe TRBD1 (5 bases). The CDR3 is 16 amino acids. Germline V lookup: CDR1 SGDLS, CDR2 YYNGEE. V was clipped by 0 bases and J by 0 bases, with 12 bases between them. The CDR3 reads CASSVGGQSLNTEAFF. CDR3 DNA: TGTGCCAGCAGCGTAGGGGGCCAAAGCTTGAACACTGAAGCTTTCTTT. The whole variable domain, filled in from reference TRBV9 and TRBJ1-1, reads DSGVTQTPKHLITATGQRVTLRCSPRSGDLSVYWYQQSLDQGLQFLIQYYNGEERAKGNILERFSAQQFPDLHSELNLSSLELGDSALYFCASSVGGQSLNTEAFFGQGTRLTVV.

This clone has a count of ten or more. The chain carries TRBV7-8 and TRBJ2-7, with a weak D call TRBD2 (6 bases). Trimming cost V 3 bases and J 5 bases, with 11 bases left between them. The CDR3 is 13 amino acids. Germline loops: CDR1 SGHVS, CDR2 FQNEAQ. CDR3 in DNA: TGTGCCAGCAGCTTCTCCGGGACTCACGAGCAGTACTTC. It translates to CASSFSGTHEQYF.

The CDR3 protein is CASKREGETQYF. The CDR3 DNA reads as TGTGCCAGCAAGAGGGAAGGAGAGACCCAGTACTTC. The gene calls are TRBV5-6 and TRBJ2-5; possible D gene TRBD2, 5 bases. V dropped 6 bases and J dropped 4 bases, with 10 bases sitting between them. Germline V gene lookup returns CDR1 SGHDT and CDR2 YYEEEE. The CDR3 loop spans 12 amino acids.

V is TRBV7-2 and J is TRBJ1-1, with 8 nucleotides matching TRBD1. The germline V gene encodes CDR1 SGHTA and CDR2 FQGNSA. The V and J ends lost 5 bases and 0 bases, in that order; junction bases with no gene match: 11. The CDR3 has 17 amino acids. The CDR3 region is CASSPLNSRGLNTEAFF. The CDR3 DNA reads TGTGCCAGCAGCCCACTAAACTCCAGGGGGCTGAACACTGAAGCTTTCTTT.

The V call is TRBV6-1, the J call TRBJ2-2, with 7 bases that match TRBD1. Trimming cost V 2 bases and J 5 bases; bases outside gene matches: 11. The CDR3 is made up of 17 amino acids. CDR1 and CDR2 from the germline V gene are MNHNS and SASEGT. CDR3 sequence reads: CASSEFVTGWVTGELFF. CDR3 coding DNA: TGTGCCAGCAGTGAATTCGTGACAGGGTGGGTAACCGGGGAGCTGTTTTTT.